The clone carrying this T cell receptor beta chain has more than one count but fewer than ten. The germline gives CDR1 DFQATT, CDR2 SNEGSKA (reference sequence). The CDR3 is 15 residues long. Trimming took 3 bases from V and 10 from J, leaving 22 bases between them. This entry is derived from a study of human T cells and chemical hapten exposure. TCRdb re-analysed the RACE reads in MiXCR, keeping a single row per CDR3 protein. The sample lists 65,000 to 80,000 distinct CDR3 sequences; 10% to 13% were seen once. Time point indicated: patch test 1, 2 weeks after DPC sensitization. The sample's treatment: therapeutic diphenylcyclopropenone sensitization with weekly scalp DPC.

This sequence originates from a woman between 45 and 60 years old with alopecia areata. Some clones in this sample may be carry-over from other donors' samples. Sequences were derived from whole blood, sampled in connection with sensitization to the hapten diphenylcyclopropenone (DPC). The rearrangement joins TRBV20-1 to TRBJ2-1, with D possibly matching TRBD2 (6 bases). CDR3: CSASLAGRGMGEQFF. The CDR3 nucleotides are TGCAGTGCTAGTCTCGCGGGACGGGGCATGGGCGAGCAGTTCTTC.